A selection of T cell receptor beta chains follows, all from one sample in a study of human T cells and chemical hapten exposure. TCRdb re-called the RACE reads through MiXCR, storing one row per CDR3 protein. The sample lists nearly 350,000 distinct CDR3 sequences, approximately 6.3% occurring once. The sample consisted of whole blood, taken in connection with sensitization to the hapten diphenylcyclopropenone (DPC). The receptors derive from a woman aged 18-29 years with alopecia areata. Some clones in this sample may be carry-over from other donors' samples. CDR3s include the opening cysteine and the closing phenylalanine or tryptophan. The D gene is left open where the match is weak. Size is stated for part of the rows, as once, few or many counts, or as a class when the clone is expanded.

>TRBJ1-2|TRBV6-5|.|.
CASRPLPWMTDYGYTF
TGTGCCAGCAGGCCCCTTCCTTGGATGACAGACTATGGCTACACCTTC
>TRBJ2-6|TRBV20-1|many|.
CSPNKGGGANVLTF
TGCAGCCCCAACAAGGGGGGTGGGGCCAACGTCCTGACTTTC
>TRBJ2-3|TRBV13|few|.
CASSQRRHTDTQYF
TGTGCCAGCAGCCAACGCCGGCACACAGATACGCAGTATTTT
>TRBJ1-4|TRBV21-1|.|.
CASSKSPGQGPGEEKLFF
TGTGCCAGCAGCAAATCCCCGGGACAGGGGCCAGGGGAGGAAAAACTGTTTTTT
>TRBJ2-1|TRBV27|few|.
CASSLYSQESYNEQFF
TGTGCCAGCAGTTTATATTCGCAGGAGTCCTACAATGAGCAGTTCTTC
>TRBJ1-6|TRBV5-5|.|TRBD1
CASSPQQGDSPLHF
TGTGCCAGCAGCCCTCAACAGGGGGATTCACCCCTCCACTTT
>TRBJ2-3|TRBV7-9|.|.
CASSLAVGASTDTQYF
TGTGCCAGCAGCTTAGCGGTTGGGGCGAGCACAGATACGCAGTATTTT
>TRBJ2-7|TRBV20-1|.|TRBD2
CSARVSGVYEQYF
TGCAGTGCTAGAGTTAGCGGGGTCTACGAGCAGTACTTC
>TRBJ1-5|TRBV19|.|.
CASSIPGSQPQHF
TGTGCCAGTAGTATACCCGGGAGTCAGCCCCAGCATTTT
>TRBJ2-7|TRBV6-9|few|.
CASTRVPHEQYF
TGTGCCAGCACTAGGGTCCCCCACGAGCAGTACTTC
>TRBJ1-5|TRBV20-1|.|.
CSASDIRGIHSNQPQHF
TGCAGTGCTAGTGACATCCGGGGAATTCATAGCAATCAGCCCCAGCATTTT
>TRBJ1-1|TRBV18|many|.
CASSPSQGNTEAFF
TGTGCCAGCTCACCATCACAGGGTAACACTGAAGCTTTCTTT
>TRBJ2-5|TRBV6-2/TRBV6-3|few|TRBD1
CASSRDSGQETQYF
TGTGCCAGCAGTCGGGACAGTGGCCAAGAGACCCAGTACTTC
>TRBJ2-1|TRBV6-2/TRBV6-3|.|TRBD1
CASSYSGTGGREQFF
TGTGCCAGCAGTTACTCAGGGACAGGGGGTAGGGAGCAGTTCTTC